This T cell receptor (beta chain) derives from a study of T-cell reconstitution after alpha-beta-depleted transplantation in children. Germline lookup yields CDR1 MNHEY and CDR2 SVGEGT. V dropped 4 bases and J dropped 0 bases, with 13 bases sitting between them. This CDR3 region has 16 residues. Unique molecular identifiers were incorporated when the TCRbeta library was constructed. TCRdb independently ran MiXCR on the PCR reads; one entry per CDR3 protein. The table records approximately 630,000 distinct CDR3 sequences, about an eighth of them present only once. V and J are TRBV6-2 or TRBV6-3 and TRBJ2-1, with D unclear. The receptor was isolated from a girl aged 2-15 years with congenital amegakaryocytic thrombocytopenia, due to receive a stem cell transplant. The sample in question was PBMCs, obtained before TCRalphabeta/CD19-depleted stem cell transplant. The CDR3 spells CASSSTYSSSYNEQFF. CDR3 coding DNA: TGTGCCAGCAGTTCCACGTATTCTAGCTCCTACAATGAGCAGTTCTTC.